A selection of T cell receptor beta chains follows, all from one sample in a study of beta chain features in type 1 diabetes. This table comes from immunoSEQ multiplex PCR, and its TCRdb copy is limited to in-frame clones, with some not included. The table lists hundreds of thousands of clones, roughly a tenth of them singletons, with roughly 1% in the top ten. Sequencing used central memory CD4+ T cells from blood. Every receptor here comes from a man between 25 and 39 years old with type 1 diabetes. Each CDR3 is given with its conserved first and last residue. The D gene is left open where the match is weak. The size field is filled for only some rows; it gives once, few, many or a size class.

v_gene	d_gene	abundance	j_gene	CDR3nt	CDR3aa
TRBV5-1	TRBD1	NA	TRBJ2-5	TGCGCCAGCAGCCCTGGGACAGACTCTCGTCTCGGGGAGACCCAGTACTTC	CASSPGTDSRLGETQYF
TRBV6-5	TRBD2	NA	TRBJ2-1	TGTGCCAGCAGTAAAGCGGGAGTATACAATGAGCAGTTCTTC	CASSKAGVYNEQFF
TRBV11-2	NA	NA	TRBJ2-3	TGTGCCAGCAGCTCCCACCCCCCAGATACGCAGTATTTT	CASSSHPPDTQYF
TRBV7-2	NA	NA	TRBJ2-5	TGTGCCAGCAGCTTAGATGCCCGGGGAGAGACCCAGTACTTC	CASSLDARGETQYF
TRBV15	NA	NA	TRBJ1-2	TGTGCCACCAGCAGGGACAAGGGCTATGGCTACACCTTC	CATSRDKGYGYTF
TRBV2	NA	NA	TRBJ2-2	TGTGCCGGCGCCTTAGCCAGGAACACCGGGGAGCTGTTTTTT	CAGALARNTGELFF
TRBV5-1	TRBD2	NA	TRBJ2-2	TGCGCCAGCAGCTTGGGCGGGACTAGTTCCACCGGGGAGCTGTTTTTT	CASSLGGTSSTGELFF
TRBV29-1	NA	NA	TRBJ2-5	TGCAGCGTAGGGGGGCCCCGGGAGACCCAGTACTTC	CSVGGPRETQYF
TRBV21-1	NA	few	TRBJ1-5	TGTGCCAGCAGCACAAGATTCCGGGACAGGGGACATCAGCCCCAGCATTTT	CASSTRFRDRGHQPQHF
TRBV2	NA	NA	TRBJ1-2	TGTGCCAGCAGTCCGGTAGGAGGTTTGGGTGGCTACACCTTC	CASSPVGGLGGYTF
TRBV20-1	NA	few	TRBJ2-5	TGCAGTCCCGCCGGGCAAGAGACCCAGTACTTC	CSPAGQETQYF
TRBV6-5	TRBD1	few	TRBJ2-1	TGTGCCAGCACGACGGGACAGCCTTACAATGAGCAGTTCTTC	CASTTGQPYNEQFF
TRBV11-2	NA	few	TRBJ2-7	TGTGCCAGCAGCTTCCTTACCCACGAGCAGTACTTC	CASSFLTHEQYF
TRBV11-2	NA	few	TRBJ1-2	TGTGCCAGCAGCTCTTTCAGGGCTGGCTACACCTTC	CASSSFRAGYTF
TRBV27	TRBD2	NA	TRBJ2-3	TGTGCCAGCAGTACCAGCGGGGGGGCTTATACAGATACGCAGTATTTT	CASSTSGGAYTDTQYF
TRBV9	NA	NA	TRBJ2-7	TGTGCCAGCAGCGTAGCCCCGGGCCCCTCCTACGAGCAGTACTTC	CASSVAPGPSYEQYF
TRBV2	NA	few	TRBJ1-5	TGTGCCAGCAGTCCCTTTCGCAATCAGCCCCAGCATTTT	CASSPFRNQPQHF
TRBV29-1	NA	NA	TRBJ1-3	TGCAGCGTTGGACGAGGCTCCGCCTCTGGAAACACCATATATTTT	CSVGRGSASGNTIYF
TRBV29-1	TRBD1	few	TRBJ1-1	TGCAGCGTGACAGGGTTGGCGGATGGCACTGAAGCTTTCTTT	CSVTGLADGTEAFF
TRBV4-3	NA	NA	TRBJ2-2	TGCGCCAGCAGCCCTATGCCCTCTTCGATTGGCGGGGAGCTGTTTTTT	CASSPMPSSIGGELFF
TRBV7-2	TRBD1	NA	TRBJ2-5	TGTGCCAGCAGCTGGGACAGCCAAGAGACCCAGTACTTC	CASSWDSQETQYF
TRBV5-6	NA	few	TRBJ1-1	TGTGCCAGCAGCCAGATTTACTTGGGGAACACTGAAGCTTTCTTT	CASSQIYLGNTEAFF
TRBV27	TRBD1	NA	TRBJ2-3	TGTGCCAGCAGTTTATCCGGGACAGGGACAGATACGCAGTATTTT	CASSLSGTGTDTQYF
TRBV7-2	NA	NA	TRBJ1-2	TGTGCCAGCAGCTTCGGGGCAGGGGAAAGTGGCTACACCTTC	CASSFGAGESGYTF
TRBV29-1	NA	NA	TRBJ2-3	TGCAGCGTTGGTCTCGAGGGGGATACGCAGTATTTT	CSVGLEGDTQYF
TRBV25-1	NA	NA	TRBJ2-1	TGTGCCAGCAGTGAATCGGACTTCTCCTACAATGAGCAGTTCTTC	CASSESDFSYNEQFF
TRBV4-2	NA	few	TRBJ1-1	TGTGCCAGCAGCCAAGACGGGCTGTCTCTGAACACTGAAGCTTTCTTT	CASSQDGLSLNTEAFF
TRBV7-2	TRBD1	few	TRBJ2-1	TGTGCCAGCAGCTTAGGCCCCGGGACAGGGGTCTACAATGAGCAGTTCTTC	CASSLGPGTGVYNEQFF
TRBV6-5	NA	few	TRBJ2-7	TGTGCCAGCAGATTCACCGGGTACTCCTACGAGCAGTACTTC	CASRFTGYSYEQYF
TRBV6-5	TRBD2	few	TRBJ2-1	TGTGCCAGCAGTTACTCGGGGCGGGGGTCCTACAATGAGCAGTTCTTC	CASSYSGRGSYNEQFF
TRBV6-6	NA	many	TRBJ2-7	TGTGCCAGCAGCGACACCACTACCTACGAGCAGTACTTC	CASSDTTTYEQYF
TRBV7-2	NA	many	TRBJ2-4	TGTGCCAGCAGCTTAAGGTGGGAGGACATTCAGTACTTC	CASSLRWEDIQYF
TRBV2	NA	NA	TRBJ1-4	TGTGCCAGCAGTAGAGCTTCTAATGAAAAACTGTTTTTT	CASSRASNEKLFF
TRBV7-9	NA	few	TRBJ2-3	TGTGCCAGCAGCTCCCTGACAGGCACCTTCACAGATACGCAGTATTTT	CASSSLTGTFTDTQYF
TRBV27	NA	NA	TRBJ2-1	TGTGCCAGCAGTCGTGACGGATACAATGAGCAGTTCTTC	CASSRDGYNEQFF
TRBV28	NA	NA	TRBJ1-2	TGTGCCAGCAGTACGACACTCGGGGAGAACTATGGCTACACCTTC	CASSTTLGENYGYTF
TRBV2	TRBD1	NA	TRBJ1-2	TGTGCCAGCACCCCTCGACAGGGGGCCTCCTATGGCTACACCTTC	CASTPRQGASYGYTF
TRBV27	NA	NA	TRBJ2-7	TGTGCCAGCAGTTTATCCAGGGGCGAGCAGTACTTC	CASSLSRGEQYF
TRBV29-1	NA	NA	TRBJ2-5	TGCAGCGTTGAAACTGGGACCCAGTACTTC	CSVETGTQYF
TRBV30	TRBD2	NA	TRBJ2-5	TGTGCCCTAGGGAGGGATAGGGAGACCCAGTACTTC	CALGRDRETQYF
TRBV5-5	TRBD2	few	TRBJ2-5	TGTGCCAGCAGCTTCGGGGGGAACCAAGAGACCCAGTACTTC	CASSFGGNQETQYF